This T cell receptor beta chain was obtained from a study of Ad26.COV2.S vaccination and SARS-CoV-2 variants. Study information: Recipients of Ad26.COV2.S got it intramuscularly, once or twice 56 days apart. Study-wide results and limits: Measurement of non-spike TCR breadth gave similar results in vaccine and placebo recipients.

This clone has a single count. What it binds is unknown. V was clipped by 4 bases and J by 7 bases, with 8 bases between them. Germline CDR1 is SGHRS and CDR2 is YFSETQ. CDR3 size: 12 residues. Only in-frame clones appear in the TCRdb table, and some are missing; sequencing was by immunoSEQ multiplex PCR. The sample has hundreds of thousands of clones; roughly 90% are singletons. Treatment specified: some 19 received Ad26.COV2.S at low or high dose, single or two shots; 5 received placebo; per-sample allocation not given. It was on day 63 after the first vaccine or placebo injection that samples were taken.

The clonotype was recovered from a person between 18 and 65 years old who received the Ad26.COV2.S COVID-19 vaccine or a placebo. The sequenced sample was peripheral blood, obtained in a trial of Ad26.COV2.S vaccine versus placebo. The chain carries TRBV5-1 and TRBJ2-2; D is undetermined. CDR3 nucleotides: TGCGCCAGCAGCGAACCCGACGGGGAGCTGTTTTTT. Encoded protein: CASSEPDGELFF.